These T cell receptor beta chains were read from a single sample in a study of T cell clonotyping in hematopoietic cell transplantation. Assay used: immunoSEQ multiplex PCR; TCRdb lists only in-frame clones, some missing. The sample has fewer than 6,000 clones; 26% are singletons. Source: peripheral blood mononuclear cells, taken 180 days after allogeneic stem cell transplant. The receptors were sampled from a male patient between 40 and 49 years old who had an allogeneic stem cell transplant from an unrelated donor, so the T cells may come from the graft donor. Some clones in this sample may be carry-over from other donors' samples. The CDR3 runs from the conserved cysteine through the conserved F or W. The D gene is left open where the match is weak. Rows give clone size only sometimes, using once, few, many, or a class for an expanded clone.

.,few,TRBJ2-3,TRBV5-1,TGCGCCAGCAGCTCCCCCTCGAGAGGTTCAGATACGCAGTATTTT,CASSSPSRGSDTQYF
.,.,TRBJ1-6,TRBV4-3,TGCGCCAGCAGCCTACAGGCCTCCTATAATTCACCCCTCCACTTT,CASSLQASYNSPLHF
.,.,TRBJ2-7,TRBV6-1,TGTGCCAGCAGTGAATGGACGGCTAATGGCGAGCAGTACTTC,CASSEWTANGEQYF
.,.,TRBJ2-1,TRBV19,TGTGCCAGTAGTATAGGAAGCGGAATATACAATGAGCAGTTCTTC,CASSIGSGIYNEQFF
.,few,TRBJ1-5,TRBV19,TGTGCCAGTAGTATGACGGATTATAGCAATCAGCCCCAGCATTTT,CASSMTDYSNQPQHF
.,few,TRBJ1-6,TRBV7-2,TGTGCCAGCAGCGGTCAGTTTAATTCACCCCTCCACTTT,CASSGQFNSPLHF
TRBD2,.,TRBJ2-1,TRBV30,TGTGCCTGGAGCGGCCACGGGGGGGCCAATGAGCAGTTCTTC,CAWSGHGGANEQFF
.,once,TRBJ2-7,TRBV28,TGTGCCAGCAGTAGCCCGGGACGGCCCACCTACGAGCAGTACTTC,CASSSPGRPTYEQYF
.,.,TRBJ2-7,TRBV6-6,TGTGCCAGCAGTTACGGGCAGGGGGGCTACGAGCAGTACTTC,CASSYGQGGYEQYF
.,.,TRBJ1-4,TRBV30,TGTGCCTGGAGTCTAGGCAGTCATGCAACTAATGAAAAACTGTTTTTT,CAWSLGSHATNEKLFF
.,.,TRBJ2-7,TRBV19,TGTGCCAGTAGTGCGGCCGGGACGGTGGCCTACGAGCAGTACTTC,CASSAAGTVAYEQYF
TRBD2,few,TRBJ2-3,TRBV30,TGTGCCTGGAGTCCGACTAGCGGGACAGATACGCAGTATTTT,CAWSPTSGTDTQYF
.,few,TRBJ1-2,TRBV30,TGTGCCTGGAGTGTACGGGAAAACTATGGCTACACCTTC,CAWSVRENYGYTF
.,medium-sized,TRBJ2-5,TRBV4-1,TGCGCCAGCAGCCAAGATCATGGGGCCCAGTACTTC,CASSQDHGAQYF
.,.,TRBJ1-5,TRBV30,TGTGCCTGGAGCCCTATCGGGGGCAATCAGCCCCAGCATTTT,CAWSPIGGNQPQHF
TRBD1,once,TRBJ2-7,TRBV6-6,TGTGCCAGCAGCCGACAGGGTTCCTCCGAGCAGTACTTC,CASSRQGSSEQYF
.,.,TRBJ1-6,TRBV4-2,TGTGCCAGCAGCCAAAGAAAAGGGGATTCCTATAATTCACCCCTCCACTTT,CASSQRKGDSYNSPLHF
TRBD1,.,TRBJ1-2,TRBV10-3,TGTGCCATCAGTGAGCCTAGACAGGGGAACTATGGCTACACCTTC,CAISEPRQGNYGYTF